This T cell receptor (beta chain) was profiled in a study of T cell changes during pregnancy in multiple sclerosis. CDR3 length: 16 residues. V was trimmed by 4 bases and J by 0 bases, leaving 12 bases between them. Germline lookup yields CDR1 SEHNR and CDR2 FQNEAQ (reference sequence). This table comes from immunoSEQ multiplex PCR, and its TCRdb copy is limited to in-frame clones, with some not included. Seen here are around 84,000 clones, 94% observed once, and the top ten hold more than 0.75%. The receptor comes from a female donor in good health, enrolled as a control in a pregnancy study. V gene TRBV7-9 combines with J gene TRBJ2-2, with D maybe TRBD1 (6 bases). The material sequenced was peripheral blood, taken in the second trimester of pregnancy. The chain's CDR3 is CASSSRRGSNTGELFF. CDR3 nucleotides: TGTGCCAGCAGCTCTCGCAGGGGCTCGAACACCGGGGAGCTGTTTTTT.